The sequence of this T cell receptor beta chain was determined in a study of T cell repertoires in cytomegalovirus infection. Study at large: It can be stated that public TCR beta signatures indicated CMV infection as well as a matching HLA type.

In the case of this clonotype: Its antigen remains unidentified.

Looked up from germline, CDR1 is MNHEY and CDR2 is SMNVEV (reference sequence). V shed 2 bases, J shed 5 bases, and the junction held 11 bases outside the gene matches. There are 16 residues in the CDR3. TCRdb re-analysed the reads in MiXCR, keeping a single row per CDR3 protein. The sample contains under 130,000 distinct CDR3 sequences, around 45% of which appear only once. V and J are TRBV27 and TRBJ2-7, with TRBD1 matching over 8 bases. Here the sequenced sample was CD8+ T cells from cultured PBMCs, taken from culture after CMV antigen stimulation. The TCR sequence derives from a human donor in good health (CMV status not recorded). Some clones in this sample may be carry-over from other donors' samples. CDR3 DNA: TGTGCCAGCAGTTTAGTTGGTCCAGGGGGCCGGAACGAGCAGTACTTC. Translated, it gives CASSLVGPGGRNEQYF.